These 24 T cell receptor beta chains share one sample of origin, sequenced in a study of T cell responses to AZD1222 COVID-19 vaccine. The protocol was immunoSEQ multiplex PCR, while the TCRdb copy is restricted to in-frame clones and leaves out a portion. This sample has some 150,000 clones, with roughly 90% found just once. Sample: peripheral blood, taken 28 days after the second AZD1222 dose. The receptor source for this set is an adult who received the AZD1222 COVID-19 vaccine.

The chain joins TRBV12-3 or TRBV12-4 to TRBJ1-1; TRBD1 matches at 7 bases. This CDR3 spans 13 amino acids. The V segment lost 2 bases and the J segment 7 bases; nucleotides outside the gene matches: 4. The chain's CDR3 is CASSLRQGGEAFF. DNA of the CDR3: TGTGCCAGCAGTTTACGACAGGGAGGTGAAGCTTTCTTT.

The chain joins TRBV5-4 to TRBJ1-4; 8 bases agree with TRBD1. V lost 4 bases, J lost 5 bases, and 10 bases stayed unmatched. Germline V gives CDR1 SGHNT, CDR2 YYREEE (reference sequence). The CDR3 spans 16 residues. The CDR3 spells CASSHPGQVSNEKLFF. The CDR3 DNA follows: TGTGCCAGCAGCCACCCGGGACAGGTTTCCAATGAAAAACTGTTTTTT.

The chain employs TRBV3-1 (or the pseudogene TRBV3-2) and TRBJ2-3; TRBD2 matches 8 bases. The CDR3 spans 15 residues. Germline assignment: CDR1 LGHDT and CDR2 YNNKEL (reference sequence). V shed 4 bases, J shed 7 bases, and the junction held 10 bases outside the gene matches. CDR3 nucleotide sequence: TGTGCCAGCAGCCGAGGAGGAGCGGGAGTTTATACGCAGTATTTT. Translating it yields CASSRGGAGVYTQYF.

The chain uses TRBV15 and TRBJ1-5, with D tentatively TRBD1 (5 bases). The CDR3 totals 14 residues. Looked up from germline, CDR1 is LNHNV and CDR2 is YYDKDF (reference sequence). V was trimmed by 4 bases and J by 6 bases, leaving 13 bases between them. CDR3 in amino acids: CATSTLGGGQPQHF. The CDR3 bases are TGTGCCACCAGCACCCTAGGTGGGGGTCAGCCCCAGCATTTT.

The chain is built from TRBV18 and TRBJ1-1, with D unclear. CDR3 size: 13 residues. V lost 4 bases and J 0 bases, leaving 6 bases between the germline ends. CDR1 is KGHSH and CDR2 is LQKENI in the germline V gene. The CDR3 is CASSLDLNTEAFF. The DNA of the CDR3 is TGTGCCAGCTCACTAGACCTGAACACTGAAGCTTTCTTT.

This sequence joins TRBV7-9 and TRBJ1-4, with a possible D match to TRBD1 (5 bases). The CDR3 has 16 residues. Germline values: CDR1 SEHNR, CDR2 FQNEAQ (reference sequence). Between the trimmed V and J ends, which lost 0 bases and 7 bases, there was a span of 15 bases. CDR3 DNA: TGTGCCAGCAGCTTAGCAGGCCTGAGGGGTGGTGAAAAACTGTTTTTT. The encoded protein is CASSLAGLRGGEKLFF.

This chain joins TRBV6-2 or TRBV6-3 and TRBJ1-4; D is possibly TRBD1 (6 bases). CDR1 and CDR2 (germline): MNHEY, SVGEGT. V was shortened by 1 base and J by 4 bases, with 16 bases between the two germline ends. The CDR3 runs to 17 residues. In nucleotides, the CDR3 is TGTGCCAGCAGTTACTGGGCTTTTGGACAGATTAATGAAAAACTGTTTTTT. This translates into CASSYWAFGQINEKLFF.

This clone was observed once. The V and J genes are TRBV2 and TRBJ2-7; D may be TRBD1 (6 bases). CDR1 is SNHLY, CDR2 FYNNEI, per germline. The V gene lost 6 bases and the J gene lost 3 bases, with 9 bases spanning the gap. This CDR3 is built from 12 residues. CDR3 loop: CASSVQGYEQYF. The CDR3 nucleotides are TGTGCCAGCAGCGTACAGGGCTACGAGCAGTACTTC.

The chain has TRBV30 and TRBJ1-2; 7 bases line up with TRBD1. This CDR3 region has 14 residues. In germline, CDR1 is GTSNPN, CDR2 SVGIG (reference sequence). With 0 bases clipped from V and 8 bases from J, the junction kept 9 bases outside the gene matches. The CDR3 bases are TGTGCCTGGAGTGTAATCGGACAGGCGGGGGGCTACACCTTC. It is translated as CAWSVIGQAGGYTF.

V gene TRBV7-8 combines with J gene TRBJ2-3; D not resolved. CDR3 size: 13 residues. Germline assignment: CDR1 SGHVS and CDR2 FQNEAQ. V lost 5 bases to trimming and J lost 2 bases, with 8 bases between them. Written as DNA, the CDR3 is TGTGCCAGCAGCCTCCTCTACACAGATACGCAGTATTTT. Its protein product is CASSLLYTDTQYF. Full variable domain (missing parts from reference TRBV7-8 and TRBJ2-3): GAGVSQSPRYKVAKRGQDVALRCDPISGHVSLFWYQQALGQGPEFLTYFQNEAQLDKSGLPSDRFFAERPEGSVSTLKIQRTQQEDSAVYLCASSLLYTDTQYFGPGTRLTVL.

The chain combines TRBV30 with TRBJ1-1; D remains unclear. CDR1 is GTSNPN and CDR2 is SVGIG in the germline V gene (reference sequence). The CDR3 runs 13 residues. Trimming removed 6 bases at V and 4 bases at J, with 15 bases between. CDR3 sequence reads: CACHGHKITEAFF. Here the CDR3 DNA reads TGTGCCTGTCATGGCCATAAAATCACTGAAGCTTTCTTT.

The chain has TRBV3-1 (or the pseudogene TRBV3-2) and TRBJ2-4, with 7 bases aligning to TRBD2. J was trimmed by 6 bases and V by 8 bases; bases with no gene match: 10. This CDR3 spans 14 amino acids. Looked up from germline, CDR1 is LGHDT and CDR2 is YNNKEL (reference sequence). The CDR3 is CASGRDGYGNIQYF. The CDR3, as DNA: TGTGCCAGCGGGAGGGACGGATACGGAAACATTCAGTACTTC.

The chain recombines TRBV5-4 with TRBJ1-1; no clear D gene. The V gene lost 2 bases and the J gene lost 1 base, with 6 bases spanning the gap. CDR3 length: 13 residues. Germline values: CDR1 SGHNT, CDR2 YYREEE (reference sequence). The CDR3 DNA sequence: TGTGCCAGCAGCTTTGTGGAGAACACTGAAGCTTTCTTT. This codes for CASSFVENTEAFF.

V is TRBV28 and J is TRBJ1-2, with 11 nucleotides matching TRBD1. V lost 2 bases and J lost 8; bases outside the gene matches: 7. From germline, CDR1 is MDHEN and CDR2 SYDVKM. The length of the CDR3 is 15 residues. This CDR3 reads CASSLGGQGATGYTF. Written as DNA, the CDR3 is TGTGCCAGCAGTTTAGGAGGACAGGGGGCGACAGGCTACACCTTC.

J is TRBJ1-5 and V is TRBV30, with D hard to call. The germline gives CDR1 GTSNPN, CDR2 SVGIG (reference sequence). The CDR3 spans 14 residues. Trimming shortened V by 0 bases and J by 3 bases, and 9 bases separated the two germline ends. CDR3 sequence (DNA): TGTGCCTGGAGTGTGCGGCAGTACAATCAGCCCCAGCATTTT. Amino acid sequence: CAWSVRQYNQPQHF.

The gene calls are TRBV28 and TRBJ1-4; D unclear. Germline V gene lookup returns CDR1 MDHEN and CDR2 SYDVKM. The ends were cut back, 3 bases at V and 4 bases at J, with 12 bases in the middle. This CDR3 has 15 amino acids. The CDR3 nucleotides are TGTGCCAGCAGTTTTCTACGGGGATTTAATGAAAAACTGTTTTTT. Protein sequence: CASSFLRGFNEKLFF.

V is TRBV30 and J is TRBJ1-2; 7 bases are a match to TRBD1. The V gene end was trimmed by 2 bases and the J gene end by 8 bases; junction bases not matched to a gene: 5. Per the germline V gene, CDR1 is GTSNPN and CDR2 is SVGIG (reference sequence). The CDR3 has 12 amino acids. The CDR3, as DNA: TGTGCCTGGAGTACAACAGGGGAAGGCTACACCTTC. Its protein is CAWSTTGEGYTF.

The rearrangement uses TRBV7-9 and TRBJ1-1; 7 nucleotides match TRBD1. The CDR3 is 13 amino acids. Per germline, CDR1 SEHNR and CDR2 FQNEAQ (reference sequence). The V segment lost 4 bases and the J segment 1 base; nucleotides outside the gene matches: 0. CDR3 region: CASSWTGNTEAFF. The CDR3 coding sequence is TGTGCCAGCAGCTGGACAGGGAACACTGAAGCTTTCTTT.

The J gene is TRBJ1-2, the V gene TRBV3-1 (or the pseudogene TRBV3-2); D not certain. This CDR3 spans 12 amino acids. Germline V gene lookup returns CDR1 LGHDT and CDR2 YNNKEL (reference sequence). V was pared by 3 bases and J by 7 bases, with 9 bases between. CDR3: CASSQVGAGYTF. CDR3 DNA sequence: TGTGCCAGCAGCCAGGTTGGCGCTGGCTACACCTTC.

V and J are TRBV11-3 and TRBJ1-3; TRBD1 agrees at 7 bases. Germline V gene data show CDR1 as SGHNT and CDR2 as YENEEA. The CDR3 totals 15 residues. V was clipped by 1 base and J by 3 bases; unmatched bases: 3. CDR3: CASSLGGGDGNTIYF. CDR3 bases: TGTGCCAGCAGCTTAGGAGGGGGCGATGGAAACACCATATATTTT.

CDR3 nucleotides: TGTGCCAGCAGCTTTGGGAGGTACGGGGGTAACTATGGCTACACCTTC. Translated: CASSFGRYGGNYGYTF. The chain couples TRBV5-6 to TRBJ1-2, with D possibly TRBD1 on 5 matching bases. The length of the CDR3 is 16 residues. Trimming removed 2 bases from V and 1 base from J, with 15 bases in between. Germline values: CDR1 SGHDT, CDR2 YYEEEE.

The chain uses TRBV28 and TRBJ1-1, with 8 bases aligning to TRBD1. The ends lost 2 bases at V and 4 bases at J; junction bases unmatched: 3. CDR1 and CDR2 from the germline V gene are MDHEN and SYDVKM. The CDR3 has 14 residues. As DNA, the CDR3 is TGTGCCAGCAGTTTACTCACAGGGGGCACTGAAGCTTTCTTT. It translates to CASSLLTGGTEAFF.

This chain joins TRBV5-1 and TRBJ1-4; unclear D gene. CDR1 and CDR2 from the germline V gene are SGHRS and YFSETQ. Trimming cost V 1 base and J 1 base, with 5 bases left between them. The CDR3 extends over 14 amino acids. The CDR3 protein is CASSLTLTNEKLFF. In DNA form, the CDR3 reads TGCGCCAGCAGCTTGACCTTAACTAATGAAAAACTGTTTTTT.

This chain links TRBV9 with TRBJ1-2, with D tentatively TRBD1 (5 bases). With 7 bases removed from V and 7 bases from J, the gap between germline ends came to 14 bases. Germline V CDR1 and CDR2: SGDLS, YYNGEE. The CDR3 runs 12 residues. CDR3 amino acids: CASGGGFPGYTF. The CDR3 region has the DNA TGTGCCAGCGGTGGGGGGTTCCCTGGCTACACCTTC.